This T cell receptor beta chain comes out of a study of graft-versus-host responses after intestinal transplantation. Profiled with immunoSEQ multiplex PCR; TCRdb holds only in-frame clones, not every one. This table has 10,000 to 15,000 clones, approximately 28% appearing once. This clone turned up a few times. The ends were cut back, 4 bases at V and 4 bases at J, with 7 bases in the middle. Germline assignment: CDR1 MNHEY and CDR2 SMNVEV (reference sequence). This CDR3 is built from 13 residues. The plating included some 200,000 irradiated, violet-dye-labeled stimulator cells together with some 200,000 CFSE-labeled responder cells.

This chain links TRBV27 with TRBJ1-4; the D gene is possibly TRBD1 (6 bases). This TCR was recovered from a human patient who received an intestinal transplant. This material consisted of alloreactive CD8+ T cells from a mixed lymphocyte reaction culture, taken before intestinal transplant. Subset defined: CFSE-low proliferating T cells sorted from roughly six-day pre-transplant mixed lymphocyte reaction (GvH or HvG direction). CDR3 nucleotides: TGTGCCAGCAGTTGGGACAATAATGAAAAACTGTTTTTT. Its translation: CASSWDNNEKLFF.